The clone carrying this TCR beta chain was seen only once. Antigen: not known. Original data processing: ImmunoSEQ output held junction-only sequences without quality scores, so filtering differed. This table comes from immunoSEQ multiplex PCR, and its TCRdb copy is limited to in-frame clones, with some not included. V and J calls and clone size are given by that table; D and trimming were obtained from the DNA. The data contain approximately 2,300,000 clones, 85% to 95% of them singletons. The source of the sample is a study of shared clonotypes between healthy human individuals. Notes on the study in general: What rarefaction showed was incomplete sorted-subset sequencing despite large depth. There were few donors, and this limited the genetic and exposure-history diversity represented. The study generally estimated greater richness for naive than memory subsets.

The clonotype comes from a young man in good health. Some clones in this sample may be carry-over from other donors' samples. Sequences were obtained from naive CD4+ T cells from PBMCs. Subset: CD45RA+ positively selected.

The CDR3 spells CASSANPSGTPYEQYF. In DNA form, the CDR3 reads TGTGCCAGCAGCGCAAACCCGTCCGGGACTCCCTACGAGCAGTACTTC. The gene calls are TRBV9 and TRBJ2-7; the D gene is possibly TRBD2 (6 bases). Germline V gives CDR1 SGDLS, CDR2 YYNGEE. V was clipped by 3 bases and J by 2 bases, with 18 bases between them. The CDR3 covers 16 residues.